The 30 T cell receptor beta chains below come from one sample, sequenced in a study of T-cell reconstitution after alpha-beta-depleted transplantation in children. A TCRbeta library incorporating unique molecular identifiers was prepared. TCRdb ran MiXCR on the PCR reads and lists one entry per CDR3 protein. The table has 81,000 or so distinct CDR3 sequences, 15% seen once. Sequencing was performed on PBMCs, mostly from graft donor cells, taken 180 days after TCRalphabeta/CD19-depleted stem cell transplant. These receptors were taken from a male patient between 2 and 15 years old who had a stem cell transplant for acute lymphoblastic leukemia, so the T cells may come from the graft donor.

Points on this clonotype: One junction end does not reproduce the germline sequence, and a read error may be involved. The chain couples TRBV20-1 to TRBJ2-7; the match to TRBD1 covers 9 bases. This CDR3 region has 16 residues. CDR1 and CDR2 (germline): DFQATT, SNEGSKA (reference sequence). The CDR3 nucleotides read TGCTGTGCCAGGACCGGACAGGGGATCTTAATCTACGAGCAGTACTTC. Its translation: CCARTGQGILIYEQYF.

This clonotype was seen more than once but under ten times. V is TRBV11-2 and J is TRBJ2-5; D ambiguous. The CDR3 consists of 13 residues. V lost 0 bases and J 5 bases, leaving 7 bases between the germline ends. Germline CDR1 and CDR2: SGHAT and FQNNGV. In DNA form, the CDR3 reads TGTGCCAGCAGCTTAGACTTTCAGGAGACCCAGTACTTC. This sequence encodes CASSLDFQETQYF.

The chain has TRBV20-1 and TRBJ1-1; TRBD1 is a possible D gene (5 bases). This CDR3 has 13 residues. Trimming left V 1 base short and J 4 bases short, with 10 bases between. The germline CDR1 and CDR2 sequences are DFQATT and SNEGSKA (reference sequence). In nucleotides, the CDR3 is TGCAGTGCTAGAGTCGCAGGGTTCACTGAAGCTTTCTTT. Amino acid sequence: CSARVAGFTEAFF.

This clonotype was detected only a few times. The chain recombines TRBV12-3 or TRBV12-4 with TRBJ2-7, with D tentatively TRBD2 (6 bases). There are 15 residues in the CDR3. V shed 1 base and J shed 2 bases, with 12 bases lying between them. The CDR3 reads CASSLDLRDPYEQYF. CDR3 nucleotides: TGTGCCAGCAGTTTAGACCTGCGGGATCCCTACGAGCAGTACTTC.

This rearrangement joins TRBV5-1 to TRBJ2-2; D may be TRBD2 (5 bases). The CDR3 runs to 15 residues. V lost 4 bases to trimming and J lost 5 bases, with 15 bases between them. From germline, CDR1 is SGHRS and CDR2 YFSETQ. Here the CDR3 reads CASSHGVTGTGELFF. DNA of the CDR3: TGCGCCAGCAGCCACGGGGTGACCGGGACCGGGGAGCTGTTTTTT.

This clonotype was picked up a small number of times. The chain combines TRBV5-1 with TRBJ2-5; D possibly matches TRBD1 or TRBD2 (5 bases each). V was shortened by 6 bases and J by 7 bases, with 13 bases between the two germline ends. The CDR3 spans 12 residues. Germline CDR1 reads SGHRS; CDR2 reads YFSETQ. The CDR3 nucleotides read TGCGCCAGCACCCGAGTGGGGGTGACCCAGTACTTC. Translating gives CASTRVGVTQYF.

The table lists this clonotype with many counts. The chain uses TRBV28 and TRBJ2-1, with D possibly TRBD1 on 5 matching bases. Trimming shortened V by 5 bases and J by 2 bases, and 13 bases separated the two germline ends. The CDR3 totals 15 residues. Germline V gene sequence: CDR1 MDHEN, CDR2 SYDVKM. The CDR3 sequence: CASSKGVSPYNEQFF. In nucleotides, the CDR3 is TGTGCCAGCAGTAAAGGGGTCTCGCCCTACAATGAGCAGTTCTTC.

This clonotype was counted only a few times. This rearrangement joins TRBV5-1 to TRBJ2-7; TRBD1 matches 8 bases. The CDR3 totals 14 residues. J was trimmed by 2 bases and V by 4 bases; bases with no gene match: 5. Germline CDR1 reads SGHRS; CDR2 reads YFSETQ. The DNA for the CDR3 is TGCGCCAGCAGCCGAGGACAGGGTCCCTACGAGCAGTACTTC. Translated, it gives CASSRGQGPYEQYF.

The rearrangement joins TRBV7-9 to TRBJ2-4; TRBD1 aligns across 9 bases. V gave up 2 bases and J gave up 3 bases; unmatched junction bases: 5. The CDR3 contains 16 residues. Germline V lookup: CDR1 SEHNR, CDR2 FQNEAQ (reference sequence). The CDR3 DNA sequence: TGTGCCAGCAGCTTACCCTTGGGACAGGGCAAAAACATTCAGTACTTC. It specifies CASSLPLGQGKNIQYF.

This clonotype was counted a few times. The chain is built from TRBV15 and TRBJ1-1, with 8 bases fitting TRBD1. The V gene's germline CDR1 is LNHNV and CDR2 YYDKDF (reference sequence). The CDR3 covers 15 residues. Trimming cost V 0 bases and J 4 bases; bases outside gene matches: 4. The CDR3 nucleotides read TGTGCCACCAGCAGAGATCCAGGGGGCGGCACTGAAGCTTTCTTT. This gives the protein CATSRDPGGGTEAFF.

V is TRBV2 and J is TRBJ2-2; TRBD2 might be the D (6 bases). Germline V CDR1 and CDR2: SNHLY, FYNNEI. V was cut by 2 bases and J by 4 bases, with 17 bases left in between. The CDR3 is made up of 17 amino acids. CDR3: CASSETRGGSGTGELFF. The DNA for the CDR3 is TGTGCCAGCAGTGAAACGCGGGGAGGTTCGGGCACCGGGGAGCTGTTTTTT.

V usage is TRBV3-1 and J usage is TRBJ2-2, with TRBD1 matching 7 bases. The trim removed 0 bases at V and 6 bases at J, leaving 7 bases unmatched. Germline CDR1 reads LGHDT; CDR2 reads YNNKEL (reference sequence). CDR3 length: 16 amino acids. The CDR3 here is CASSQEQGVSAGELFF. As DNA, the CDR3 is TGTGCCAGCAGCCAAGAGCAGGGGGTAAGCGCCGGGGAGCTGTTTTTT.

In this sample, this clonotype turned up many times. This chain connects TRBV15 to TRBJ1-2; no firm D call. Germline loops: CDR1 LNHNV, CDR2 YYDKDF (reference sequence). The CDR3 is made up of 15 amino acids. V gave up 0 bases and J gave up 3 bases, with 11 bases separating them. The CDR3 DNA follows: TGTGCCACCAGCAGAGATCCCCGAAGAGACTATGGCTACACCTTC. Protein product: CATSRDPRRDYGYTF.

This clonotype was seen at least ten times. The V call is TRBV7-2, the J call TRBJ1-5; D ambiguous. Germline assignment: CDR1 SGHTA and CDR2 FQGNSA. V lost 2 bases and J 5 bases, leaving 7 bases between the germline ends. The CDR3 runs to 13 residues. The DNA for the CDR3 is TGTGCCAGCAGCTTACGGGGTCATCAGCCCCAGCATTTT. Protein sequence: CASSLRGHQPQHF.

This chain connects TRBV2 to TRBJ1-2; D may be TRBD1 (5 bases). The CDR3 contains 11 residues. V was clipped by 7 bases and J by 4 bases, with 7 bases between them. Per germline, CDR1 SNHLY and CDR2 FYNNEI. The CDR3 DNA reads as TGTGCCAGCAAAGACAGCTATGGCTACACCTTC. It specifies CASKDSYGYTF.

About this clonotype itself: At one end, the junction sequence differs from germline, possibly due to a read error. The gene calls are TRBV12-3 or TRBV12-4 and TRBJ1-4; D remains unclear. The CDR3 totals 14 residues. In DNA, the CDR3 is TGTGCCAGCAGCTTAGTGGCCGCACGGGAAAAACTGTTTTTT. Translated: CASSLVAAREKLFF.

About this clonotype: One end of the junction is discordant with germline, which a read error may explain. The chain combines TRBV20-1 with TRBJ2-1, with 8 bases fitting TRBD2. The CDR3 sequence is 13 residues long. The V gene's germline CDR1 is DFQATT and CDR2 SNEGSKA (reference sequence). The CDR3 spells CSASGGAVNEQLF. CDR3 sequence (DNA): TGCAGTGCTAGCGGGGGGGCAGTAAATGAGCAGCTCTTC.

The table lists this clonotype with a few counts. The rearrangement links TRBV7-2 to TRBJ1-1; D unclear. Trimming took 2 bases from V and 5 from J, leaving 18 bases between them. CDR1 SGHTA and CDR2 FQGNSA come from the germline V gene. The CDR3 is made up of 16 amino acids. DNA of the CDR3: TGTGCCAGCAGCTTATACGGGGTGGACGTCAATACTGAAGCTTTCTTT. Its protein is CASSLYGVDVNTEAFF.

This clonotype was detected only a few times. This chain links TRBV12-5 with TRBJ1-3; D perhaps matches TRBD1 (5 bases). Germline loops: CDR1 LGHNT, CDR2 FRNRAP. The CDR3 covers 16 residues. V lost 5 bases and J lost 0, with 14 bases in between. CDR3 DNA sequence: TGTGCTAGTGGTGGGGCGACCAGCATCTCTGGAAACACCATATATTTT. Residues: CASGGATSISGNTIYF.

This clonotype was detected only a few times. The V call is TRBV5-1, the J call TRBJ2-3, with unresolved D. This CDR3 has 13 residues. Looked up from germline, CDR1 is SGHRS and CDR2 is YFSETQ. The V end was cut by 3 bases, the J end by 4 bases, with 9 bases between. This CDR3 is CASSWSGPDTQYF. The CDR3 DNA follows: TGCGCCAGCAGCTGGAGTGGCCCAGATACGCAGTATTTT.

This chain joins TRBV7-2 and TRBJ1-1; D not certain. Germline CDR1 and CDR2: SGHTA and FQGNSA. V lost 5 bases and J 5 bases, leaving 18 bases between the germline ends. The CDR3 runs 15 residues. This chain's CDR3 is CASSPRFGFDTEAFF. DNA for the CDR3: TGTGCCAGCAGCCCTCGGTTCGGGTTCGATACTGAAGCTTTCTTT. Combining the CDR3 with reference TRBV7-2 and TRBJ1-1 gives the whole variable domain GAGVSQSPSNKVTEKGKDVELRCDPISGHTALYWYRQSLGQGLEFLIYFQGNSAPDKSGLPSDRFSAERTGGSVSTLTIQRTQQEDSAVYLCASSPRFGFDTEAFFGQGTRLTVV.

The rearrangement uses TRBV7-9 and TRBJ2-6; 11 nucleotides agree with TRBD1. CDR3 length: 16 residues. Germline CDR1 SEHNR, CDR2 FQNEAQ (reference sequence). V shed 5 bases and J 3 bases; nucleotides not matched to a gene: 3. This chain's CDR3 is CASSGQGALGANVLTF. CDR3 DNA sequence: TGTGCCAGCAGCGGACAGGGGGCGCTTGGGGCCAACGTCCTGACTTTC.

In its sample, this clonotype was seen a few times. V usage is TRBV12-3 or TRBV12-4 and J usage is TRBJ1-1, with D tentatively TRBD1 (5 bases). The V end lost 6 bases, the J end lost 3 bases, and 11 bases lay between the germline ends. The CDR3 is 13 amino acids. The CDR3 DNA is TGTGCCAGCAGAACGGCGGGGCACACTGAAGCTTTCTTT. Translated, it gives CASRTAGHTEAFF.

This clonotype has only a few counts. The chain has TRBV10-3 and TRBJ1-1; D might be TRBD1 (5 bases). The V gene lost 5 bases and the J gene lost 3 bases, with 13 bases spanning the gap. Germline V gene data show CDR1 as ENHRY and CDR2 as SYGVKD. The CDR3 spans 14 residues. For the CDR3, the DNA is TGTGCCATCAGTCCATCAGGAGGGGACACTGAAGCTTTCTTT. Translated, it gives CAISPSGGDTEAFF.

This clonotype was observed a handful of times. The chain has TRBV27 and TRBJ2-7; D assignment may be TRBD1 or TRBD2 (5 bases each). Germline-derived CDR1 and CDR2 are MNHEY and SMNVEV (reference sequence). V gave up 5 bases and J gave up 2 bases, with 13 bases separating them. This CDR3 spans 14 amino acids. CDR3: CASSPGPAAYEQYF. The CDR3 coding sequence is TGTGCCAGCAGTCCGGGGCCGGCGGCCTACGAGCAGTACTTC.

This clonotype was counted only a few times. The chain recombines TRBV3-1 with TRBJ2-7; maybe TRBD1 (6 bases). V was clipped by 3 bases and J by 0 bases, with 21 bases between them. Germline CDR1 and CDR2: LGHDT and YNNKEL (reference sequence). The CDR3 extends over 18 amino acids. CDR3 sequence reads: CASSQVLPGVLPSYEQYF. Written as DNA, the CDR3 is TGTGCCAGCAGCCAGGTCCTCCCAGGGGTCCTTCCCTCCTACGAGCAGTACTTC.

This clonotype was seen a handful of times. The chain uses TRBV7-2 and TRBJ2-3; D might be TRBD2 (5 bases). The germline V and J ends were trimmed by 1 base and 8 bases, with 7 bases remaining between them. The CDR3 is made up of 12 amino acids. Germline-derived CDR1 and CDR2 are SGHTA and FQGNSA. For the CDR3, the DNA is TGTGCCAGCAGCTTAGAGGCGGGTACGCAGTATTTT. Its translation is CASSLEAGTQYF.

The chain couples TRBV6-5 to TRBJ1-5; possibly TRBD1 for D (6 bases). Between the trimmed V and J ends, which lost 2 bases and 0 bases, there was a span of 17 bases. Germline loops: CDR1 MNHEY, CDR2 SVGAGI. This CDR3 region has 18 residues. The CDR3 sequence: CASSYRPIGGPSNQPQHF. The CDR3 DNA reads TGTGCCAGCAGTTACCGACCTATCGGGGGCCCTAGCAATCAGCCCCAGCATTTT.

The rearrangement joins TRBV29-1 to TRBJ1-5; D is uncertain. The CDR3 covers 12 residues. Germline lookup yields CDR1 SQVTM and CDR2 ANQGSEA. V dropped 6 bases and J dropped 6 bases, with 12 bases sitting between them. The CDR3 loop is CSVGRAGQPQHF. The DNA of the CDR3 is TGCAGCGTGGGTAGGGCAGGTCAGCCCCAGCATTTT.

This clonotype was counted ten times or more. V gene TRBV12-3 or TRBV12-4 combines with J gene TRBJ2-7; D may be TRBD1 or TRBD2 (5 bases each). This CDR3 has 11 residues. With 4 bases removed from V and 7 bases from J, the gap between germline ends came to 8 bases. The CDR3 sequence is CASSSGREQYF. CDR3 DNA: TGTGCCAGCAGTTCGGGGCGGGAGCAGTACTTC.